Described below is a single TCR beta chain sequence and its context. Its antigen is as yet unknown. V lost 1 base and J 4 bases, leaving 13 bases between the germline ends. This CDR3 comprises 15 residues. CDR1 and CDR2 (germline): SGHAT, FQNNGV. The entry originates in a study of T cell responses to AZD1222 COVID-19 vaccine. Overall study findings and caveats: Only a handful of AZD1222 recipients, more than five in all, had baseline seropositivity. Nearly half of spike-specific TCRs reportedly target variant regions that are unmutated in the B.1.351 and B.1.1.7 variants. The donor cohort was predominantly white British with a female majority, and clonal diversity may have been underestimated. Breadth and depth of Spike-specific TCRs rose after two AZD1222 doses.

The method was immunoSEQ multiplex PCR; TCRdb's version includes in-frame clones alone and lacks a portion of them. The profile covers about 68,000 clones, with 80% appearing a single time and 9.5% to 13% taken by the ten largest. The starting material was peripheral blood, obtained on day 0 of AZD1222 vaccination. The receptor's source is an adult in good health. The chain employs TRBV11-2 and TRBJ1-2; D might be TRBD1 (5 bases). CDR3 in amino acids: CASSLVRDWAYGYTF. For the CDR3, the DNA is TGTGCCAGCAGCTTAGTACGGGACTGGGCCTATGGCTACACCTTC.